The rows below give T cell receptor beta chains drawn from one sample of a study of blood T cell repertoires in COVID-19. Generated by immunoSEQ multiplex PCR, the TCRdb table keeps only in-frame clones and is missing some. The table shows approximately 470,000 clones, with about 90% occurring only once. Source material: PBMCs or T cells enriched from blood (not recorded which). Receptor source: a woman aged 18-29 years who had recovered from COVID-19. The CDR3 runs from the conserved cysteine through the conserved F or W. Some rows have no size entry. The others give once, few or many, or a class for an expanded clone.

abundance	v_gene	j_gene	CDR3aa
NA	TRBV28	TRBJ2-7	CASSIDSGGAPEQYF
NA	TRBV3-1/TRBV3-2	TRBJ1-1	CASSQGRLNTEAFF
few	TRBV19	TRBJ1-2	CASSTSFSVAEYGYTF
NA	TRBV12-3/TRBV12-4	TRBJ2-1	CASSSGTSGEQFF
NA	TRBV28	TRBJ2-5	CASSSPGLIPETQYF
NA	TRBV30	TRBJ1-4	CAWSVTGLNEKLFF
NA	TRBV14	TRBJ1-1	CASSHPEGGANTEAFF
NA	TRBV6-1	TRBJ2-3	CASSDTVAGGTDTQYF
NA	TRBV28	TRBJ1-4	CASSFQGGKREKLFF
NA	TRBV5-6	TRBJ2-7	CASSLWGEIYEQYF
NA	TRBV18	TRBJ1-1	CASYTTRNTEAFF
once	TRBV7-6	TRBJ2-4	CASSLYDRGLPKNIQYF
NA	TRBV28	TRBJ1-4	CASNDYRGGEKLFF